Listed here are 18 T cell receptor beta chains from one sample, sequenced in a study of OX40 agonist ivuxolimab in advanced cancers. Here immunoSEQ multiplex PCR was the method, and the copy in TCRdb shows in-frame clones only, minus some. There are around 70,000 clones in the sample; almost 85% occur only once, and more than 4.5% lies in the top ten. The sample consisted of CD4+ or CD8+ T cells sorted from blood, taken in a trial of the OX40 agonist ivuxolimab. Receptor source: an adult with an advanced solid tumor such as melanoma, head and neck, liver or kidney cancer.

This chain uses TRBV13 with TRBJ2-1; the match to TRBD2 covers 12 bases. J gave up 9 bases and V 0 bases, and 3 bases lay outside the gene matches. Germline V CDR1 and CDR2: PRHDT, FYEKMQ (reference sequence). CDR3 size: 15 residues. As DNA, the CDR3 is TGTGCCAGCAGCTTAGGGGGGACTAGCGGGTCTGAGCAGTTCTTC. This translates into CASSLGGTSGSEQFF.

The V call is TRBV18, the J call TRBJ1-5; D is uncertain. Trimming took 8 bases from V and 7 from J, leaving 15 bases between them. The CDR3 runs 13 residues. CDR1 and CDR2 from the germline V gene are KGHSH and LQKENI. CDR3 sequence (DNA): TGTGCCAGCGACATCGACCCAGGCCAGCCCCAGCATTTT. Its translation: CASDIDPGQPQHF.

The chain employs TRBV6-1 and TRBJ2-2; 11 bases match TRBD1. With 6 bases clipped from V and 4 bases from J, the junction kept 4 bases outside the gene matches. From germline, CDR1 is MNHNS and CDR2 SASEGT. CDR3 size: 15 residues. The CDR3 loop reads CASRAGTGGTGELFF. The CDR3 DNA follows: TGTGCCAGCAGGGCCGGGACAGGGGGCACCGGGGAGCTGTTTTTT.

This chain uses TRBV29-1 with TRBJ2-3; possibly TRBD2 for D (5 bases). Trimming removed 3 bases at V and 0 bases at J, with 13 bases between. The CDR3 has 15 residues. The germline gives CDR1 SQVTM, CDR2 ANQGSEA. The CDR3 DNA is TGCAGCGTTGAGGACTGGATACCTAGCACAGATACGCAGTATTTT. It translates to CSVEDWIPSTDTQYF.

The sample holds a few counts of this clone. V gene TRBV5-1 combines with J gene TRBJ2-7; D possibly corresponds to TRBD2 (6 bases). This CDR3 region has 15 residues. Germline loops: CDR1 SGHRS, CDR2 YFSETQ. The V end lost 3 bases, the J end lost 7 bases, and 20 bases lay between the germline ends. The CDR3 protein is CASSYDSGLLWEQYF. For the CDR3, the DNA is TGCGCCAGCAGCTACGACTCGGGACTCCTCTGGGAGCAGTACTTC.

The CDR3 sequence is CASSRGDRVGGELFF. In DNA form, the CDR3 reads TGTGCCAGTAGTAGAGGGGACAGGGTTGGCGGGGAGCTGTTTTTT. This chain connects TRBV19 to TRBJ2-2; TRBD1 aligns across 9 bases. Germline V CDR1 and CDR2: LNHDA, SQIVND (reference sequence). Trimming cost V 4 bases and J 7 bases; bases outside gene matches: 7. The CDR3 has 15 residues.

V gene TRBV29-1 combines with J gene TRBJ1-1; D unclear. The CDR3 has 11 amino acids. Germline assignment: CDR1 SQVTM and CDR2 ANQGSEA. Trimming left V 6 bases short and J 8 bases short, with 13 bases between. The CDR3 nucleotides read TGCAGCGTAAAACAGCCAACCGAAGCTTTCTTT. Translating it yields CSVKQPTEAFF.

The chain links TRBV19 to TRBJ2-1, with 8 positions matching TRBD2. V shed 4 bases, J shed 4 bases, and the junction held 6 bases outside the gene matches. The germline CDR1 and CDR2 sequences are LNHDA and SQIVND (reference sequence). This CDR3 region has 15 residues. The chain's CDR3 is CASSSLSSGYNEQFF. CDR3 DNA: TGTGCCAGTAGTAGTCTGTCTAGCGGGTACAATGAGCAGTTCTTC. The full variable domain, its missing parts supplied by reference TRBV19 and TRBJ2-1, is DGGITQSPKYLFRKEGQNVTLSCEQNLNHDAMYWYRQDPGQGLRLIYYSQIVNDFQKGDIAEGYSVSREKKESFPLTVTSAQKNPTAFYLCASSSLSSGYNEQFFGPGTRLTVL.

The CDR3 DNA sequence: TGCGCCAGTCGGACTAGCGGGGCCAACGAGCAGTACTTC. Translated, it gives CASRTSGANEQYF. The V gene is TRBV5-1, the J gene TRBJ2-7, with TRBD2 matching over 12 bases. Germline assignment: CDR1 SGHRS and CDR2 YFSETQ. V shed 8 bases and J 5 bases; nucleotides not matched to a gene: 5. The CDR3 has 13 residues.

This sequence joins TRBV4-2 and TRBJ1-2; D call uncertain. The V and J ends lost 1 base and 0 bases respectively, with 9 bases between them. The CDR3 is made up of 15 amino acids. Germline values: CDR1 LGHNA, CDR2 YNFKEQ. CDR3 coding DNA: TGTGCCAGCAGCCAAGCGGGTCAAGCTAACTATGGCTACACCTTC. The encoded protein is CASSQAGQANYGYTF.

This rearrangement joins TRBV28 to TRBJ1-2, with unresolved D. Germline values: CDR1 MDHEN, CDR2 SYDVKM. CDR3 length equals 14 residues. Trimming left V 2 bases short and J 7 bases short, with 14 bases between. The CDR3 region is CASSLARSDFGYTF. CDR3 bases: TGTGCCAGCAGTTTAGCAAGGTCCGACTTTGGCTACACCTTC.

A few counts support this clone. This chain uses TRBV19 with TRBJ2-3, with 12 bases identical to TRBD2. Germline trimming cut 5 bases from V and 2 bases from J; bases unmatched to any gene: 5. CDR1 and CDR2 (germline): LNHDA, SQIVND (reference sequence). The CDR3 covers 16 residues. The CDR3 DNA reads as TGTGCCAGTAGTTCACGACTAGCGGGGGCCACAGATACGCAGTATTTT. It encodes CASSSRLAGATDTQYF. Using reference TRBV19 and TRBJ2-3 for the parts outside the CDR3, the full variable domain is DGGITQSPKYLFRKEGQNVTLSCEQNLNHDAMYWYRQDPGQGLRLIYYSQIVNDFQKGDIAEGYSVSREKKESFPLTVTSAQKNPTAFYLCASSSRLAGATDTQYFGPGTRLTVL.

The CDR3 nucleotides read TGTGCCAGCAGTTGGGGACAGGGGCCCCCGTACACTGAAGCTTTCTTT. Protein product: CASSWGQGPPYTEAFF. This rearrangement joins TRBV6-5 to TRBJ1-1, with TRBD1 identical over 10 bases. This CDR3 contains 16 residues. The V gene end was trimmed by 4 bases and the J gene end by 3 bases; junction bases not matched to a gene: 8. Germline V gene lookup returns CDR1 MNHEY and CDR2 SVGAGI.

This rearrangement joins TRBV18 to TRBJ1-3, with TRBD1 matching over 10 bases. Germline V lookup: CDR1 KGHSH, CDR2 LQKENI. There are 16 residues in the CDR3. Trimming removed 6 bases from V and 4 bases from J; junction bases left unmatched: 9. The DNA of the CDR3 is TGTGCCAGCTCGGATCGGACAGGGGGGACAGGAAACACCATATATTTT. This translates into CASSDRTGGTGNTIYF.

V and J are TRBV7-9 and TRBJ2-2; D uncertain. Looked up from germline, CDR1 is SEHNR and CDR2 is FQNEAQ (reference sequence). Trimming removed 5 bases from V and 6 bases from J, with 10 bases in between. This CDR3 has 13 amino acids. As DNA, the CDR3 is TGTGCCAGCAGCACAAGGGTAGCCGGGGAGCTGTTTTTT. The encoded protein is CASSTRVAGELFF.

This clone occurred a few times. V gene TRBV19 combines with J gene TRBJ1-5; D gene ambiguous. V dropped 3 bases and J dropped 7 bases, with 13 bases sitting between them. The germline V gene has CDR1 LNHDA and CDR2 SQIVND (reference sequence). This CDR3 is 14 amino acids long. The CDR3 DNA reads as TGTGCCAGTAGTATCATGGGCGGGGTGCAGCCCCAGCATTTT. Its translation is CASSIMGGVQPQHF.

The chain is built from TRBV4-1 and TRBJ2-1; 10 nucleotides agree with TRBD2. Germline V gives CDR1 MGHRA, CDR2 YSYEKL. This CDR3 spans 15 amino acids. Trimming removed 8 bases from V and 7 bases from J; junction bases left unmatched: 11. CDR3 DNA: TGCGCCAGCCTCACACAAGCGGGGGGGCCTAATGAGCAGTTCTTC. Translation gives CASLTQAGGPNEQFF.

V is TRBV28 and J is TRBJ1-2; 7 bases are a match to TRBD1. The V and J ends lost 5 bases and 0 bases, in that order; junction bases with no gene match: 3. The germline V gene encodes CDR1 MDHEN and CDR2 SYDVKM. CDR3 length equals 14 residues. The CDR3 spells CASSVGQANYGYTF. In DNA form, the CDR3 reads TGTGCCAGCAGTGTCGGACAGGCTAACTATGGCTACACCTTC.